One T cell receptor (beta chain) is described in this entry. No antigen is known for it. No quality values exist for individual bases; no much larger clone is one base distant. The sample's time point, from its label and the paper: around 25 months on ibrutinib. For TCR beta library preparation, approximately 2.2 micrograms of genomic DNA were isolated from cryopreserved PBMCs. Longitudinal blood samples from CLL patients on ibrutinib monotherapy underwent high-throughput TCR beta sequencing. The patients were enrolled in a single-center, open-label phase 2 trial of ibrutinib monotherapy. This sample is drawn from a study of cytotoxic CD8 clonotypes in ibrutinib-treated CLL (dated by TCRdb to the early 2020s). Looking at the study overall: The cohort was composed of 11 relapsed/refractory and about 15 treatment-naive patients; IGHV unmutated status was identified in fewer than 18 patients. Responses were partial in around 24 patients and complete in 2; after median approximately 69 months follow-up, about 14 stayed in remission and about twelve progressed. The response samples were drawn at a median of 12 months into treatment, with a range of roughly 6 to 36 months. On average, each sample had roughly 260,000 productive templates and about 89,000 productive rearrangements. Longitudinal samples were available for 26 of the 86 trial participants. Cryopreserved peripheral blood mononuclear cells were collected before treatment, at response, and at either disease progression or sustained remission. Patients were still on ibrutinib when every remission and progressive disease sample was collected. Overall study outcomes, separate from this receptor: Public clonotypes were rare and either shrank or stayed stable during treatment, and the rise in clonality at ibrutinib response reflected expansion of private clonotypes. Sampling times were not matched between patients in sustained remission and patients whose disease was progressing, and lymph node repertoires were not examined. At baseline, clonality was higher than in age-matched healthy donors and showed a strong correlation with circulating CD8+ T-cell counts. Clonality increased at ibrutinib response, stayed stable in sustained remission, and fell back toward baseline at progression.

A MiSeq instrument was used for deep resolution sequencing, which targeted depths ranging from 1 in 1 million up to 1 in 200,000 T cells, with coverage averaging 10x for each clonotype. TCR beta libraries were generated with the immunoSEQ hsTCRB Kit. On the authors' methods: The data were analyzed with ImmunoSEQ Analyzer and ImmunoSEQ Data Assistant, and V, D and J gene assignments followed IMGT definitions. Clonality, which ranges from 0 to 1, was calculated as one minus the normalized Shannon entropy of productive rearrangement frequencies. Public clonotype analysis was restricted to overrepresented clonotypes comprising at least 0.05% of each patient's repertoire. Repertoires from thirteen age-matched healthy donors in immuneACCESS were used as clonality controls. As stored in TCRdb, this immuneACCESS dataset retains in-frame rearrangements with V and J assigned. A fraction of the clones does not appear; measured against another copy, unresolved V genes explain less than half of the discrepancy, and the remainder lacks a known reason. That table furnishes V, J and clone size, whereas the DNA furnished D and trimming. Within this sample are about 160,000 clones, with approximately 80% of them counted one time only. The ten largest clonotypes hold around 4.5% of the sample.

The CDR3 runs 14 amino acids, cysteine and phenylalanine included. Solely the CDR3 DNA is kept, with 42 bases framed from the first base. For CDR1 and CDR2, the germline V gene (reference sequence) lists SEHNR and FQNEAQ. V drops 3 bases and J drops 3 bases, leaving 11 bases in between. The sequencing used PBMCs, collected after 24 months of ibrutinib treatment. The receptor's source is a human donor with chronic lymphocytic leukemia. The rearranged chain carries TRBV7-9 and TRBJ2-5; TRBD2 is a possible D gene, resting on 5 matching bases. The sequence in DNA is TGTGCCAGCAGCTTTTTATCCGGGAAAGAGACCCAGTACTTC. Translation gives CASSFLSGKETQYF.